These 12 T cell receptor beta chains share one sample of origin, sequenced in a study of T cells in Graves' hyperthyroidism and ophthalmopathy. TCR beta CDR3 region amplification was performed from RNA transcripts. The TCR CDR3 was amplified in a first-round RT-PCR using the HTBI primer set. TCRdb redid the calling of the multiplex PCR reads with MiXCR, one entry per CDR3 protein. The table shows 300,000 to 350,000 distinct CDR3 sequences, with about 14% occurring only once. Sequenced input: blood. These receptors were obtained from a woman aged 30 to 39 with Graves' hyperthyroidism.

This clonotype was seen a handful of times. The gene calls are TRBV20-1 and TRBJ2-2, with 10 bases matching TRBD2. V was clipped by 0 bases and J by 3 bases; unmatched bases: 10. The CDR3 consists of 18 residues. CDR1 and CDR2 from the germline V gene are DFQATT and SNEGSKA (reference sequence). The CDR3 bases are TGCAGTGCTAGAGATATCCTAGCGGGAGCTAAGGACACCGGGGAGCTGTTTTTT. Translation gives CSARDILAGAKDTGELFF.

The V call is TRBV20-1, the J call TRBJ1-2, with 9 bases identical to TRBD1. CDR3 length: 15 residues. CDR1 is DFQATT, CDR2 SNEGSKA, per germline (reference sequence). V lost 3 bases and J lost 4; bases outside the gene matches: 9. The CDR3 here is CSASERDRVGYGYTF. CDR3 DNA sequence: TGCAGTGCTAGTGAGCGGGACAGGGTGGGCTATGGCTACACCTTC.

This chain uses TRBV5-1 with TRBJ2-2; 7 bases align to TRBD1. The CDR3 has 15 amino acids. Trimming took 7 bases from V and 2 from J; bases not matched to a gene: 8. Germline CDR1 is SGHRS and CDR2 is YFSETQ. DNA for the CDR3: TGCGCCAGCGGGGCCGGGACAGAAAACACCGGGGAGCTGTTTTTT. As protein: CASGAGTENTGELFF.

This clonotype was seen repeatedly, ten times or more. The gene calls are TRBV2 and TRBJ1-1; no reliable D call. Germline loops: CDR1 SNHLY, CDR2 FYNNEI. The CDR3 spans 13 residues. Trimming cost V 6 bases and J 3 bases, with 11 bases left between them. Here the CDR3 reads CASSNSAYTEAFF. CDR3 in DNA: TGTGCCAGCAGCAATTCTGCCTACACTGAAGCTTTCTTT.

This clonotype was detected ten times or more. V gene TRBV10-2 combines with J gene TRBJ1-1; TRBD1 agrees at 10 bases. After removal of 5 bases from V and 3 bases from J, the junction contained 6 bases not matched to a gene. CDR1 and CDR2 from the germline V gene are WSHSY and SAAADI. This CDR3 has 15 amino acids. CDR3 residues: CASSFPGQGYTEAFF. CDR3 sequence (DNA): TGCGCCAGCAGTTTTCCGGGACAGGGGTACACTGAAGCTTTCTTT.

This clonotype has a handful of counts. This CDR3 reads CASSMATGGQPQHF. CDR3 nucleotides: TGTGCCAGTAGTATGGCGACAGGCGGTCAGCCCCAGCATTTT. The chain links TRBV19 to TRBJ1-5; D possibly corresponds to TRBD1 (6 bases). The germline CDR1 and CDR2 sequences are LNHDA and SQIVND (reference sequence). The CDR3 covers 14 residues. V was clipped by 3 bases and J by 6 bases, with 12 bases between them.

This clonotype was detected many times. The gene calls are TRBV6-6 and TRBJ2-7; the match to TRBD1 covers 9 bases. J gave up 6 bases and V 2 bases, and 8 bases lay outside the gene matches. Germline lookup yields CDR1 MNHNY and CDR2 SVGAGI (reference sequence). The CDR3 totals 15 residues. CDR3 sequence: CASSYPGTGTREQYF. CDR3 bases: TGTGCCAGCAGTTACCCCGGGACAGGGACACGCGAGCAGTACTTC.

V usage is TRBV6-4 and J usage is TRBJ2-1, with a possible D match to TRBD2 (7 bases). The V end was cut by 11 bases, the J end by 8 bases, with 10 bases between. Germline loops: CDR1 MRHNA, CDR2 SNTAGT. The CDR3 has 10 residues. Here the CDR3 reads CARGGYEQFF. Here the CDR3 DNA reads TGTGCCCGCGGGGGCTATGAGCAGTTCTTC.

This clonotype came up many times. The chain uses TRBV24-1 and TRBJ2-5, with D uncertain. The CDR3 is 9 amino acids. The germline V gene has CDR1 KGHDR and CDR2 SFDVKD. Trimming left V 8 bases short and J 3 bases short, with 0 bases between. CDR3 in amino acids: CATKETQYF. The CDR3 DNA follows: TGTGCCACCAAAGAGACCCAGTACTTC.

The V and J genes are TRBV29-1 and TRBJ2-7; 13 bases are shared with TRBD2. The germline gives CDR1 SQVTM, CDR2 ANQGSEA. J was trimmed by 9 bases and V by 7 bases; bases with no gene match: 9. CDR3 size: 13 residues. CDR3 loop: CSAGTSGTYGQYF. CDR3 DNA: TGCAGCGCCGGGACTAGCGGGACTTATGGGCAGTACTTC.

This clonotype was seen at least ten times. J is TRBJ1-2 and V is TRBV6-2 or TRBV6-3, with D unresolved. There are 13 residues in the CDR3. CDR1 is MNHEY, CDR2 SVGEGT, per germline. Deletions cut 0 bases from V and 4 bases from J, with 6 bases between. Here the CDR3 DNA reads TGTGCCAGCAGTTACTCGCAGCTCTATGGCTACACCTTC. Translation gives CASSYSQLYGYTF.

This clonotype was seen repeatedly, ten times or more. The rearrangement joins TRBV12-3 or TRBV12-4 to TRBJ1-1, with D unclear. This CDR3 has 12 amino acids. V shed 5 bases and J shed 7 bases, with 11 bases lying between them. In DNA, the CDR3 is TGTGCCAGCAGTCTCGCGGTGCGTGAAGCTTTCTTT. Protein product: CASSLAVREAFF.